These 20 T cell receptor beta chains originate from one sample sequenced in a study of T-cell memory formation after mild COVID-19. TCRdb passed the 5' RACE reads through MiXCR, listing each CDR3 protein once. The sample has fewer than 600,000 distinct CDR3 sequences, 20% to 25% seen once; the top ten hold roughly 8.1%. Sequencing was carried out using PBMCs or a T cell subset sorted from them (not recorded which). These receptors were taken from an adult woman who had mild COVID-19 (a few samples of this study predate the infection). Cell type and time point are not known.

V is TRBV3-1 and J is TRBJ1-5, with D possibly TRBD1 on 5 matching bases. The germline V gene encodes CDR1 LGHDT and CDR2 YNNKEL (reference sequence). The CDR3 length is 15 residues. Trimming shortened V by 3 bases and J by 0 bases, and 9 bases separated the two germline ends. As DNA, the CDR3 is TGTGCCAGCAGCCAGGGACTCCCTAGCAATCAGCCCCAGCATTTT. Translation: CASSQGLPSNQPQHF. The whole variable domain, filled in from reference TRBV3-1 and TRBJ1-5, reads DTAVSQTPKYLVTQMGNDKSIKCEQNLGHDTMYWYKQDSKKFLKIMFSYNNKELIINETVPNRFSPKSPDKAHLNLHINSLELGDSAVYFCASSQGLPSNQPQHFGDGTRLSIL.

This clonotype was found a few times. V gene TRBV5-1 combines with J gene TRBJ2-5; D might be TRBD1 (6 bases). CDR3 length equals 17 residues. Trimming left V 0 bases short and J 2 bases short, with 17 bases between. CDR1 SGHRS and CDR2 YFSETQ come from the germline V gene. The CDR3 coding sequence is TGCGCCAGCAGCTTGGCGTGGGGCAGGGGTACACAAGAGACCCAGTACTTC. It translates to CASSLAWGRGTQETQYF.

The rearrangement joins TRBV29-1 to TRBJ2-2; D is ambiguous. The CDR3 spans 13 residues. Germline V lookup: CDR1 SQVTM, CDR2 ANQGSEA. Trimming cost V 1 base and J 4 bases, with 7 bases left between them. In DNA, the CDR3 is TGCAGCGTTGAAGTTAGGGCCACCGGGGAGCTGTTTTTT. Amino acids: CSVEVRATGELFF.

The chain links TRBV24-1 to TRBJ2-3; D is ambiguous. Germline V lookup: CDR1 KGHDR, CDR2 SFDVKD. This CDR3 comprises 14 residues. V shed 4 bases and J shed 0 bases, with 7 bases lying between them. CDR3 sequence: CATSDSSSTDTQYF. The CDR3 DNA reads TGTGCCACCAGTGACAGCTCTAGCACAGATACGCAGTATTTT.

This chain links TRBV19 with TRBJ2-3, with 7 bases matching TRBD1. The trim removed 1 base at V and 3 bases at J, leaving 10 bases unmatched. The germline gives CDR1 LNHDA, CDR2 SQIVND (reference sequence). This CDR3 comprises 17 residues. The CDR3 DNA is TGTGCCAGTAGTATAGGCTTTCGGACAGGTCTGACAGATACGCAGTATTTT. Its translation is CASSIGFRTGLTDTQYF.

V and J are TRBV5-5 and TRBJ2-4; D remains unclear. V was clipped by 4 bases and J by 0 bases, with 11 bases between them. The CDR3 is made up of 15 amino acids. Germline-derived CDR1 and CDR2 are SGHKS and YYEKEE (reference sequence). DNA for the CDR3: TGTGCCAGCAGCGCTCTCATGGTAGCCAAAAACATTCAGTACTTC. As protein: CASSALMVAKNIQYF.

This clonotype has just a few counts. This CDR3 is CAIGTSGAKNIQYF. The CDR3 nucleotides are TGTGCCATAGGGACTAGCGGAGCCAAAAACATTCAGTACTTC. The chain uses TRBV12-3 or TRBV12-4 and TRBJ2-4; 11 bases align to TRBD2. V gave up 10 bases and J gave up 0 bases; unmatched junction bases: 2. CDR3 length: 14 amino acids.

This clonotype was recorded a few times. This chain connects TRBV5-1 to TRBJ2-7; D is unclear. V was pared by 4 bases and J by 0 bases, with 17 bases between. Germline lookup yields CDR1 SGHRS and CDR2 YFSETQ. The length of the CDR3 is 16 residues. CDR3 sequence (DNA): TGCGCCAGCAGCCTCCCCACAGCGCTGAGCTCCTACGAGCAGTACTTC. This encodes CASSLPTALSSYEQYF.

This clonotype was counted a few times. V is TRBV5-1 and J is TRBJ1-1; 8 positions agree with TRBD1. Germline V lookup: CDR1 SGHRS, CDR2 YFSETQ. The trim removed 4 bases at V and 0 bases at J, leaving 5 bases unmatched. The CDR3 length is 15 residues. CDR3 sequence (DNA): TGCGCCAGCAGCGACCGGACAGGGATGAACACTGAAGCTTTCTTT. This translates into CASSDRTGMNTEAFF.

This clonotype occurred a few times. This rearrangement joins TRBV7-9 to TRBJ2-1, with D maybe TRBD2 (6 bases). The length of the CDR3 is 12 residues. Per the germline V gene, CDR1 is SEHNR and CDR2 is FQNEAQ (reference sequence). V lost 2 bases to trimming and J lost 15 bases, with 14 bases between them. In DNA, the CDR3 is TGTGCCAGCAGCTTATCGGGGGACGCGCGGTTCTTC. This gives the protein CASSLSGDARFF.

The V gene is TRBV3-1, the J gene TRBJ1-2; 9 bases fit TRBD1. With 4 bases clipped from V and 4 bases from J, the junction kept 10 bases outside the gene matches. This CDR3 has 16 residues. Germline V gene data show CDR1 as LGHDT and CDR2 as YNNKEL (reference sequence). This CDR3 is CASSLQTGGLIYGYTF. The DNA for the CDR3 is TGTGCCAGCAGCCTACAAACAGGGGGCTTAATCTATGGCTACACCTTC.

The CDR3: CASSPRATNEKLFF. The CDR3 DNA is TGTGCCAGCAGCCCCAGGGCAACTAATGAAAAACTGTTTTTT. The chain links TRBV12-3 or TRBV12-4 to TRBJ1-4, with D perhaps TRBD1 (5 bases). V was pared by 6 bases and J by 0 bases, with 8 bases between. The CDR3 extends over 14 amino acids.

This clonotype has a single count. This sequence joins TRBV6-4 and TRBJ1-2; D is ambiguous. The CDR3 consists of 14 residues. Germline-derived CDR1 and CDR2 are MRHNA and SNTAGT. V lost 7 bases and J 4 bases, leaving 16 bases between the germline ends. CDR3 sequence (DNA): TGTGCCAGCATCCTCGAGGTAGGAGGCTATGGCTACACCTTC. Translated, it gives CASILEVGGYGYTF.

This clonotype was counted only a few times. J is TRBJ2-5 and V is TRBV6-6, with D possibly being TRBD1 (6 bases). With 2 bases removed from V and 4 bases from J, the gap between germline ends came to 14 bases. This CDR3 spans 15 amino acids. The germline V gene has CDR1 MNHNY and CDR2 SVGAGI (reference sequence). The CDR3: CASSYGGAVLETQYF. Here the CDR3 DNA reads TGTGCCAGCAGTTACGGGGGCGCGGTCTTAGAGACCCAGTACTTC.

CDR3 DNA: TGTGCCCAGGCACTGGCTCCGTACAATGAGCAGTTCTTC. Its translation is CAQALAPYNEQFF. This chain joins TRBV30 and TRBJ2-1; D remains ambiguous. Germline-derived CDR1 and CDR2 are GTSNPN and SVGIG (reference sequence). V was trimmed by 8 bases and J by 4 bases, leaving 15 bases between them. This CDR3 comprises 13 residues.

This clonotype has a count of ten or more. CDR3 DNA: TGTGCCAGCAGCTTAGCCCCGGGACTAGCGAGCTCCTACAATGAGCAGTTCTTC. Its translation: CASSLAPGLASSYNEQFF. V usage is TRBV7-9 and J usage is TRBJ2-1; 10 bases align to TRBD2. The V gene's germline CDR1 is SEHNR and CDR2 FQNEAQ (reference sequence). The CDR3 consists of 18 residues. Trimming at V came to 0 bases and at J to 0 bases, leaving 5 bases not matched to a gene. The whole variable domain, remainder taken from reference TRBV7-9 and TRBJ2-1, is DTGVSQNPRHKITKRGQNVTFRCDPISEHNRLYWYRQTLGQGPEFLTYFQNEAQLEKSRLLSDRFSAERPKGSFSTLEIQRTEQGDSAMYLCASSLAPGLASSYNEQFFGPGTRLTVL.

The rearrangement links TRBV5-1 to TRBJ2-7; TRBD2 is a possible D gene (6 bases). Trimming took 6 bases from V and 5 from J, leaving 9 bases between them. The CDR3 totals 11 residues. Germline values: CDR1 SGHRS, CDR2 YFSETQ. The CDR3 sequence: CASTREDEQYF. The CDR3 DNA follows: TGCGCCAGCACCAGGGAGGACGAGCAGTACTTC. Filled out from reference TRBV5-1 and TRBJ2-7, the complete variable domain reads KAGVTQTPRYLIKTRGQQVTLSCSPISGHRSVSWYQQTPGQGLQFLFEYFSETQRNKGNFPGRFSGRQFSNSRSEMNVSTLELGDSALYLCASTREDEQYFGPGTRLTVT.

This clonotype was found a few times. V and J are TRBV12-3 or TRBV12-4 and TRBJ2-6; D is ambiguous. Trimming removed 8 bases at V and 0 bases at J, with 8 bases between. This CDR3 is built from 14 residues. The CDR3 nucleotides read TGTGCCAGCGTCTACTCCTCTGGGGCCAACGTCCTGACTTTC. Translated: CASVYSSGANVLTF.

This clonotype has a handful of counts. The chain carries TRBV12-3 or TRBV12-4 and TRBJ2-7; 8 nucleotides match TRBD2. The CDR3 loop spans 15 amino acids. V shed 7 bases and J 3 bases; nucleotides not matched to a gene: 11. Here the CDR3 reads CASTHERGRNYEQYF. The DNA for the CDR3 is TGTGCCAGCACTCACGAGCGGGGGAGGAACTACGAGCAGTACTTC.

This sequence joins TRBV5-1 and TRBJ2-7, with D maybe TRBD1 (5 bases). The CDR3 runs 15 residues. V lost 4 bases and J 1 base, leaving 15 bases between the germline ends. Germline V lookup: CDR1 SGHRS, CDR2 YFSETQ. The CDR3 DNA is TGCGCCAGCAGCCCAGGAAGGGGTCCGTCCTACGAGCAGTACTTC. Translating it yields CASSPGRGPSYEQYF.